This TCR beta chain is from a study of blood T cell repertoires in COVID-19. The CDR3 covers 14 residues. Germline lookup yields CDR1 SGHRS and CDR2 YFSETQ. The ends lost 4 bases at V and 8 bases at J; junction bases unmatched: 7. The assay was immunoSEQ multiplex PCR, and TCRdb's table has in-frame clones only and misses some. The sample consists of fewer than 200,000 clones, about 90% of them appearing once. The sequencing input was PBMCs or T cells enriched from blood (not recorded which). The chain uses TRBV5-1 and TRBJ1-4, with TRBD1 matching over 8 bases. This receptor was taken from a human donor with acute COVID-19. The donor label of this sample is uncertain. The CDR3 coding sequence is TGCGCCAGCAGCCAGGACAGGGTTGGAGAAAAACTGTTTTTT. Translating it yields CASSQDRVGEKLFF.